The sequence of this TCR beta chain was determined in a study of glioma-infiltrating T cells. CDR3 length equals 15 residues. The germline V gene encodes CDR1 SEHNR and CDR2 FQNEAQ (reference sequence). Deletions cut 0 bases from V and 7 bases from J, with 10 bases between. The study, taken as a whole, reports: Tissue-blood divergence was below expectation in non-neoplastic patients, above in gliomas. Only very few CDR3 sequences appeared in both tissue and blood.

Amplification of TCR alpha and beta CDR3 regions from RNA used iRepertoire nested multiplex PCR. Tissue mRNA or PBMC total RNA, roughly 95-400 ng, went into one-step reverse transcription and amplification. Each CDR3 protein is one row after TCRdb ran MiXCR on the multiplex PCR reads. The sample includes about 110,000 distinct CDR3 sequences, around 25% of them seen just once. Ten or more counts support this clonotype. Its antigen remains unknown. The chain uses TRBV7-9 and TRBJ1-6; D is undetermined. The sequence came from a human donor with low-grade glioma or glioblastoma, undergoing nonglioma brain surgery, or in good health (not recorded which). The material sequenced was glioma tissue, nonneoplastic brain tissue, or PBMCs (not recorded which). The chain's CDR3 is CASSLAAALNSPLHF. The CDR3 region has the DNA TGTGCCAGCAGCTTAGCGGCAGCGCTCAATTCACCCCTCCACTTT.